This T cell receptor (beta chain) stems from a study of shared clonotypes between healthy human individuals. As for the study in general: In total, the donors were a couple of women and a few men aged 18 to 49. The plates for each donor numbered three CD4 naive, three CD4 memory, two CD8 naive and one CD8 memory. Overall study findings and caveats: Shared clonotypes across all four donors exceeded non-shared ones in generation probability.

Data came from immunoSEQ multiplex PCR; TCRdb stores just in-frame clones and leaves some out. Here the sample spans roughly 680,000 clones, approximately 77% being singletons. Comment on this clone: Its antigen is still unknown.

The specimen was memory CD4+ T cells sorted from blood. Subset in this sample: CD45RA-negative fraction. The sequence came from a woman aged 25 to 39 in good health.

The CDR3 protein is CASSADRRETQYF. In DNA, the CDR3 is TGTGCCAGCTCAGCGGACAGAAGAGAGACCCAGTACTTC. The gene calls are TRBV18 and TRBJ2-5, with D possibly TRBD1 on 6 matching bases. CDR1 is KGHSH, CDR2 LQKENI, per germline. The CDR3 extends over 13 amino acids. V lost 5 bases and J 4 bases, leaving 11 bases between the germline ends.